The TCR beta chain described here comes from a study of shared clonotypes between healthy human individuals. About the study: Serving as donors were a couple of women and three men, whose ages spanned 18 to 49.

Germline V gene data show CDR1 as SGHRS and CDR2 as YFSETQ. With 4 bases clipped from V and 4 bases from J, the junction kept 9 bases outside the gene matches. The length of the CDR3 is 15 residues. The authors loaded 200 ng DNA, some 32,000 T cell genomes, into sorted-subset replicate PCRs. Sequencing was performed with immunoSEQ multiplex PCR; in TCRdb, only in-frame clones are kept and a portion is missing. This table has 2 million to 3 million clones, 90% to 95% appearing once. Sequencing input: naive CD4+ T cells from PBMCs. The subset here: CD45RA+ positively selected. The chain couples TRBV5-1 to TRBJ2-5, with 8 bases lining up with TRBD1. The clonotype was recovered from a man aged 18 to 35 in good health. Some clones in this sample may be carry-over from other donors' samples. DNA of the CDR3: TGCGCCAGCAGCGTCGACAGGGGAGACGCAGAGACCCAGTACTTC. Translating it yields CASSVDRGDAETQYF.